This TCR beta chain was captured in a study of T cell changes during pregnancy in multiple sclerosis (dated by TCRdb to the late 2010s). Concerning the study at large: The study examined how the T cell repertoire changed over the course of pregnancy in women with multiple sclerosis.

Reading from cysteine to phenylalanine, the CDR3 counts 16 amino acids. Only the CDR3 DNA stays, 48 bases, in frame from base 1. V trim: 4 bases; J trim: 4 bases; unmatched bases: 6. The germline V gene gives CDR1 as SGHRS and CDR2 as YFSETQ. Receptors were amplified or captured by the immunoSEQ multiplex PCR assay. In its TCRdb copy, this immuneACCESS table keeps in-frame sequences only and misses some clones. Where compared with another copy, unresolved V genes explain less than half of these, and the others have no known cause. A total of 65,000 to 95,000 clones appear in this sample, about 93% of them only once. Around 0.97% of the sample rests with the top ten. As for this clone: There is no known antigen for this receptor. No much larger clone exists at a distance of one base, and base qualities are not known.

The receptor was derived from a female donor in good health, enrolled as a control in a pregnancy study. The rearranged chain carries TRBV5-1 and TRBJ2-5, with 14 bases matching TRBD2. The specimen was peripheral blood, collected in the second trimester of pregnancy. The CDR3 protein sequence reads: CASSLGLAGARETQYF. The nucleotide sequence reads TGCGCCAGCAGCCTGGGACTAGCGGGAGCCCGAGAGACCCAGTACTTC.